The source of this TCR beta chain is a study of Ad26.COV2.S vaccination and SARS-CoV-2 variants. The wider study: Administration of Ad26.COV2.S was intramuscular, either once or twice 56 days apart.

Using immunoSEQ multiplex PCR, the repertoire was profiled, and TCRdb retains in-frame clones only, with some absent. In the table there are about 680,000 clones, more than 80% of which are singletons. CDR3 length: 13 amino acids. V was trimmed by 3 bases and J by 4 bases, leaving 13 bases between them. Germline loops: CDR1 DFQATT, CDR2 SNEGSKA (reference sequence). Treatment denoted: some 20 received Ad26.COV2.S at low or high dose, single or two shots; several received placebo; per-sample allocation not given. The samples date from day 63 after the first vaccine or placebo injection. Sequences were derived from peripheral blood, sampled in a trial of Ad26.COV2.S vaccine versus placebo. The chain uses TRBV20-1 and TRBJ2-7; tentative D call: TRBD1 (5 bases). The sequence was obtained from a person aged 18-60 years who received the Ad26.COV2.S COVID-19 vaccine or a placebo. The CDR3 is CSASPRQTYEQYF. The CDR3 nucleotides are TGCAGTGCTAGTCCGAGACAGACATACGAGCAGTACTTC.